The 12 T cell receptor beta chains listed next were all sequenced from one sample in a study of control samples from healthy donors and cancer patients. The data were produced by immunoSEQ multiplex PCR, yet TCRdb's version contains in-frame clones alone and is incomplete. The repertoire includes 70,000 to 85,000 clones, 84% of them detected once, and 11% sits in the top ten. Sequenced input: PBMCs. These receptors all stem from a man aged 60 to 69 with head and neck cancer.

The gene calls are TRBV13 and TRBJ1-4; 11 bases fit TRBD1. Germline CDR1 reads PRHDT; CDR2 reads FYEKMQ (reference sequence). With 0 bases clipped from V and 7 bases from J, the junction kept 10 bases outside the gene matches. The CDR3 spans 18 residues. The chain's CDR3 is CASSLGIPGQGAFEKLFF. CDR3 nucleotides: TGTGCCAGCAGCTTAGGCATTCCTGGACAGGGGGCTTTTGAAAAACTGTTTTTT.

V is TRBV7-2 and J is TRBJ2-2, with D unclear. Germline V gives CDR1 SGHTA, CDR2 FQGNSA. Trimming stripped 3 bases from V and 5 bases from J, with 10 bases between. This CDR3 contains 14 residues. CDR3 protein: CASSLGRSTGELFF. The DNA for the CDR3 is TGTGCCAGCAGCTTGGGCAGGTCGACCGGGGAGCTGTTTTTT.

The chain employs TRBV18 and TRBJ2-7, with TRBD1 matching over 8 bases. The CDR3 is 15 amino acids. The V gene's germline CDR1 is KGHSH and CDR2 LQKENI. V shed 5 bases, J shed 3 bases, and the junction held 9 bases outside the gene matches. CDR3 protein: CASSMMDRDLYEQYF. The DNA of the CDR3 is TGTGCCAGCTCAATGATGGACAGGGATCTCTACGAGCAGTACTTC.

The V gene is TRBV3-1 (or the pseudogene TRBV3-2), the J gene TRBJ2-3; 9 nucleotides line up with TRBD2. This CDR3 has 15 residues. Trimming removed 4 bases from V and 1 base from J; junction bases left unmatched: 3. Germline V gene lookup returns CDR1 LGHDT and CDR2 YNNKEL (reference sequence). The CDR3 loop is CASSLSGSGTDTQYF. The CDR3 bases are TGTGCCAGCAGCCTTAGCGGGAGTGGCACAGATACGCAGTATTTT.

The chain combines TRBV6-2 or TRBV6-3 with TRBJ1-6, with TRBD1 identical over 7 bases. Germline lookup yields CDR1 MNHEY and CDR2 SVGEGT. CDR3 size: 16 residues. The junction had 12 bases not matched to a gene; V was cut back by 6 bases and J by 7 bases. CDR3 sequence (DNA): TGTGCCAGCAGCCCTGGAACAGGGGCCAGGAATTCACCCCTCCACTTT. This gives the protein CASSPGTGARNSPLHF.

The CDR3 DNA follows: TGTGCCAGCAGTTTGAGGACTAGCGGCGAGCAGTACTTC. Its translation is CASSLRTSGEQYF. V is TRBV12-3 or TRBV12-4 and J is TRBJ2-7; 10 bases agree with TRBD2. J gave up 6 bases and V 3 bases, and 2 bases lay outside the gene matches. The CDR3 is 13 residues long.

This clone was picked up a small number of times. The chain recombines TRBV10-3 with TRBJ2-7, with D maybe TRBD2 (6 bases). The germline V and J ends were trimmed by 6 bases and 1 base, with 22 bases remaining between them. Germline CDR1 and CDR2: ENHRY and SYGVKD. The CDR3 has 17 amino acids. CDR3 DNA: TGTGCCATCAGCGCGAGTAGCGGAGCCACCGTTTCCTACGAGCAGTACTTC. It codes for CAISASSGATVSYEQYF.

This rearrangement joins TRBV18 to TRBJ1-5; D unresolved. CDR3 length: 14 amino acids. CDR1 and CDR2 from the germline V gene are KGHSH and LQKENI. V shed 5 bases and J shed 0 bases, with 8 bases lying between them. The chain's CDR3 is CASSSDYSNQPQHF. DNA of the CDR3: TGTGCCAGCTCATCAGATTATAGCAATCAGCCCCAGCATTTT.

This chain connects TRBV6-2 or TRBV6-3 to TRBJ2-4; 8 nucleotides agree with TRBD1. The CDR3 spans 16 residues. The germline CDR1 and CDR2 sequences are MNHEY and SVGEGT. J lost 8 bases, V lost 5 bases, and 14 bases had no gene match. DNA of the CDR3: TGTGCCAGCAGTAACCGGGACAGGTCCCCTAGGGACATTCAGTACTTC. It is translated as CASSNRDRSPRDIQYF.

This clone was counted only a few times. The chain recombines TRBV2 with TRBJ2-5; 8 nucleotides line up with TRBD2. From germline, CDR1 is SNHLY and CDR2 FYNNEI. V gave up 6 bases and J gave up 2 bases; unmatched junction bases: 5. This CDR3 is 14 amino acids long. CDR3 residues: CASRGTSGQETQYF. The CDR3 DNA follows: TGTGCCAGCAGGGGCACTAGCGGTCAAGAGACCCAGTACTTC.

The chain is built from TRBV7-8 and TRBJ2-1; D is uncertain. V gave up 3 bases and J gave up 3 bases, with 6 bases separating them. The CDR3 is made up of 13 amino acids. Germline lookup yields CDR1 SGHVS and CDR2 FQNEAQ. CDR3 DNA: TGTGCCAGCAGCTTGGCGCTCTACAATGAGCAGTTCTTC. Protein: CASSLALYNEQFF. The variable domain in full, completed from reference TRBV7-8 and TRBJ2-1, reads GAGVSQSPRYKVAKRGQDVALRCDPISGHVSLFWYQQALGQGPEFLTYFQNEAQLDKSGLPSDRFFAERPEGSVSTLKIQRTQQEDSAVYLCASSLALYNEQFFGPGTRLTVL.

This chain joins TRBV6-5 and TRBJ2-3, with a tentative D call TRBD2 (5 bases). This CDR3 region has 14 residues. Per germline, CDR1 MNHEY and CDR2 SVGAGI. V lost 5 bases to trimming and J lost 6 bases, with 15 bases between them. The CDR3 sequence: CASSRELFLDTQYF. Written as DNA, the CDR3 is TGTGCCAGCAGTCGGGAACTTTTCCTCGATACGCAGTATTTT.